This T cell receptor (beta chain) was identified during a study of OX40 agonist ivuxolimab in advanced cancers. Profiled with immunoSEQ multiplex PCR; TCRdb holds only in-frame clones, not every one. Of 60,000 or so clones listed, 70% to 90% are singletons. Trimming stripped 2 bases from V and 5 bases from J, with 12 bases between. The CDR3 contains 15 residues. Germline V gene data show CDR1 as MNHEY and CDR2 as SVGAGI. This receptor was identified in an adult with an advanced solid tumor such as melanoma, head and neck, liver or kidney cancer. The chain has TRBV6-5 and TRBJ2-2; D is possibly TRBD2 (7 bases). Sequenced here: CD4+ or CD8+ T cells sorted from blood, sampled in a trial of the OX40 agonist ivuxolimab. For the CDR3, the DNA is TGTGCCAGCAGTTACGAGGGGGGGCGTACCGGGGAGCTGTTTTTT. It translates to CASSYEGGRTGELFF.